A single sample is the source of the 13 T cell receptor beta chains below, sequenced in a study of CD8 T cells in Susac syndrome. RNA, at about 0.45 to 1 ug, was reverse transcribed with random hexamers. TCRdb recomputed calls from the immunoSEQ multiplex PCR reads with MiXCR, one row per CDR3 protein. The table has approximately 76,000 distinct CDR3 sequences, less than 95% seen once. The sequenced sample was CD8+ T cells from PBMCs. These receptors were collected from a human donor with multiple sclerosis.

The rearrangement uses TRBV7-2 and TRBJ1-1, with D hard to call. Trimming pared 8 bases from V and 6 bases from J, leaving 13 bases between. The CDR3 length is 12 residues. CDR1 and CDR2 from the germline V gene are SGHTA and FQGNSA. The CDR3 protein is CASASGWPEAFF. CDR3 nucleotides: TGTGCCAGCGCATCTGGGTGGCCTGAAGCTTTCTTT.

V and J are TRBV27 and TRBJ1-1; the match to TRBD1 covers 8 bases. Germline assignment: CDR1 MNHEY and CDR2 SMNVEV (reference sequence). Germline trimming cut 5 bases from V and 0 bases from J; bases unmatched to any gene: 2. The CDR3 consists of 14 residues. CDR3 nucleotide sequence: TGTGCCAGCAGTCCGGGACAGGTGAACACTGAAGCTTTCTTT. It yields the protein CASSPGQVNTEAFF.

The chain employs TRBV4-3 and TRBJ1-2; 9 bases are shared with TRBD1. The CDR3 length is 15 residues. V gave up 0 bases and J gave up 6 bases; unmatched junction bases: 5. Germline CDR1 and CDR2: LGHNA and YSLEER. The CDR3 DNA reads TGCGCCAGCAGCCAAGAACCCACAGGGGGCGATGGCTACACCTTC. Translating it yields CASSQEPTGGDGYTF.

The rearrangement links TRBV6-1 to TRBJ2-1; D is perhaps TRBD2 (5 bases). The CDR3 is made up of 16 amino acids. Germline V CDR1 and CDR2: MNHNS, SASEGT. V was shortened by 10 bases and J by 5 bases, with 24 bases between the two germline ends. This chain's CDR3 is CATRGSGFSENNEQFF. DNA of the CDR3: TGTGCCACCCGAGGATCGGGGTTCAGTGAAAACAATGAGCAGTTCTTC.

The rearrangement uses TRBV29-1 and TRBJ1-2, with D possibly matching TRBD1 (6 bases). Looked up from germline, CDR1 is SQVTM and CDR2 is ANQGSEA. V gave up 6 bases and J gave up 1 base, with 12 bases separating them. The CDR3 is made up of 13 amino acids. The CDR3: CSVTGGGNYGYTF. The CDR3 bases are TGCAGCGTCACAGGAGGGGGTAACTATGGCTACACCTTC.

The rearrangement links TRBV18 to TRBJ1-1; D unresolved. Germline CDR1 and CDR2: KGHSH and LQKENI. V was shortened by 0 bases and J by 0 bases, with 8 bases between the two germline ends. The CDR3 is 15 residues long. The CDR3 reads CASSPPPPLNTEAFF. In nucleotides, the CDR3 is TGTGCCAGCTCACCACCGCCCCCGTTGAACACTGAAGCTTTCTTT. Supplemented by reference TRBV18 and TRBJ1-1, the full variable domain reads NAGVMQNPRHLVRRRGQEARLRCSPMKGHSHVYWYRQLPEEGLKFMVYLQKENIIDESGMPKERFSAEFPKEGPSILRIQQVVRGDSAAYFCASSPPPPLNTEAFFGQGTRLTVV.

This clonotype was counted a single time. V usage is TRBV29-1 and J usage is TRBJ1-1, with 8 bases matching TRBD1. The CDR3 sequence is 13 residues long. The germline gives CDR1 SQVTM, CDR2 ANQGSEA. Trimming took 7 bases from V and 1 from J; bases not matched to a gene: 5. The CDR3 reads CSGSGTGNTEAFF. As DNA, the CDR3 is TGCAGCGGCTCCGGGACAGGGAACACTGAAGCTTTCTTT. Together with reference TRBV29-1 and TRBJ1-1, the CDR3 gives the full variable domain: SAVISQKPSRDICQRGTSLTIQCQVDSQVTMMFWYRQQPGQSLTLIATANQGSEATYESGFVIDKFPISRPNLTFSTLTVSNMSPEDSSIYLCSGSGTGNTEAFFGQGTRLTVV.

The chain recombines TRBV13 with TRBJ2-7; D assignment may be TRBD1 or TRBD2 (5 bases each). This CDR3 comprises 16 residues. Looked up from germline, CDR1 is PRHDT and CDR2 is FYEKMQ (reference sequence). The V and J ends lost 5 bases and 3 bases respectively, with 20 bases between them. The CDR3 loop is CASSRGGEGLFYEQYF. CDR3 DNA: TGTGCCAGCAGCCGCGGAGGAGAGGGGCTCTTCTACGAGCAGTACTTC.

The rearrangement links TRBV7-9 to TRBJ2-7; D may be TRBD2 (5 bases). This CDR3 is 12 amino acids long. CDR1 SEHNR and CDR2 FQNEAQ come from the germline V gene (reference sequence). V was cut by 5 bases and J by 7 bases, with 12 bases left in between. CDR3 in DNA: TGTGCCAGCAGCACCGTGGGCGGGGAGCAGTACTTC. Translating gives CASSTVGGEQYF.

In this sample, this clonotype turned up once. In nucleotides, the CDR3 is TGTGCCAGCAGCCTCTTCCTCTTTGGGACAGGGGATAGGGAGACCCAGTACTTC. It is translated as CASSLFLFGTGDRETQYF. The chain carries TRBV3-1 and TRBJ2-5; 10 nucleotides match TRBD1. After removal of 4 bases from V and 5 bases from J, the junction contained 16 bases not matched to a gene. CDR1 and CDR2 from the germline V gene are LGHDT and YNNKEL (reference sequence). This CDR3 is 18 amino acids long.

The chain combines TRBV27 with TRBJ2-7; 9 bases map to TRBD1. V gave up 8 bases and J gave up 4 bases; unmatched junction bases: 9. The germline V gene encodes CDR1 MNHEY and CDR2 SMNVEV (reference sequence). The CDR3 is made up of 14 amino acids. In nucleotides, the CDR3 is TGTGCCAGCGGGAGGACAGGGGAGTTTTACGAGCAGTACTTC. Its translation: CASGRTGEFYEQYF.

The chain couples TRBV6-5 to TRBJ2-3; TRBD2 aligns across 14 bases. Germline V gene sequence: CDR1 MNHEY, CDR2 SVGAGI. The CDR3 has 19 residues. The V and J ends lost 2 bases and 3 bases, in that order; junction bases with no gene match: 10. CDR3 in DNA: TGTGCCAGCAGTTACGATCCTGGACTAGCGGGGGGACGTACAGATACGCAGTATTTT. This sequence encodes CASSYDPGLAGGRTDTQYF.

The chain combines TRBV7-9 with TRBJ2-1, with 8 bases fitting TRBD1. Germline trimming cut 5 bases from V and 7 bases from J; bases unmatched to any gene: 10. From germline, CDR1 is SEHNR and CDR2 FQNEAQ (reference sequence). The CDR3 has 15 amino acids. CDR3 sequence (DNA): TGTGCCAGCAGCGGCGACAGGGGTGGATTTAATGAGCAGTTCTTC. It is translated as CASSGDRGGFNEQFF.